These 17 T cell receptor beta chains came from one sample sequenced in a study of blood T cell repertoires in COVID-19. Some clones are missing from TCRdb's copy, which holds only in-frame ones; the method was immunoSEQ multiplex PCR. The table lists 150,000 to 200,000 clones, roughly nine tenths of them singletons. The sample consisted of PBMCs or T cells enriched from blood (not recorded which). Every receptor here comes from a woman aged 45-60 years who had recovered from COVID-19.

The chain employs TRBV5-1 and TRBJ1-1; 8 bases are a match to TRBD1. Trimming removed 0 bases from V and 3 bases from J; junction bases left unmatched: 10. This CDR3 region has 17 residues. Germline-derived CDR1 and CDR2 are SGHRS and YFSETQ. The CDR3 coding sequence is TGCGCCAGCAGCTTGGGACCACGGACAGGGAGAGACACTGAAGCTTTCTTT. Its protein product is CASSLGPRTGRDTEAFF.

The chain has TRBV5-1 and TRBJ2-3; tentative D call: TRBD1 (5 bases). CDR1 and CDR2 from the germline V gene are SGHRS and YFSETQ. V was cut by 5 bases and J by 1 base, with 11 bases left in between. This CDR3 spans 14 amino acids. The CDR3: CASSTVGGTDTQYF. The CDR3 DNA reads as TGCGCCAGCAGTACCGTAGGGGGCACAGATACGCAGTATTTT. The variable domain in full, with the rest retrieved from reference TRBV5-1 and TRBJ2-3, is KAGVTQTPRYLIKTRGQQVTLSCSPISGHRSVSWYQQTPGQGLQFLFEYFSETQRNKGNFPGRFSGRQFSNSRSEMNVSTLELGDSALYLCASSTVGGTDTQYFGPGTRLTVL.

The count of this clone is one. The V gene is TRBV2, the J gene TRBJ2-3; 12 bases align to TRBD2. The CDR3 sequence is 14 residues long. Trimming took 7 bases from V and 5 from J; bases not matched to a gene: 4. CDR1 is SNHLY, CDR2 FYNNEI, per germline. This CDR3 reads CASTLAGGGDTQYF. In DNA, the CDR3 is TGTGCCAGCACCCTAGCGGGAGGGGGAGATACGCAGTATTTT.

The V and J genes are TRBV28 and TRBJ2-7; the D gene is possibly TRBD1 (5 bases). Per germline, CDR1 MDHEN and CDR2 SYDVKM. Trimming removed 6 bases from V and 0 bases from J, with 12 bases in between. The CDR3 length is 14 residues. CDR3 loop: CASRTGHSSYEQYF. CDR3 bases: TGTGCCAGCAGAACAGGTCACAGCTCCTACGAGCAGTACTTC. The full variable domain, completed using reference TRBV28 and TRBJ2-7, is DVKVTQSSRYLVKRTGEKVFLECVQDMDHENMFWYRQDPGLGLRLIYFSYDVKMKEKGDIPEGYSVSREKKERFSLILESASTNQTSMYLCASRTGHSSYEQYFGPGTRLTVT.

V usage is TRBV11-2 and J usage is TRBJ2-5; no reliable D call. The germline V gene has CDR1 SGHAT and CDR2 FQNNGV. The CDR3 covers 15 residues. The V end lost 5 bases, the J end lost 5 bases, and 18 bases lay between the germline ends. The CDR3 sequence: CASSPFPAEPETQYF. CDR3 bases: TGTGCCAGCAGCCCCTTCCCGGCGGAACCTGAGACCCAGTACTTC.

The chain couples TRBV5-6 to TRBJ1-2; D unresolved. The CDR3 sequence is 14 residues long. Germline values: CDR1 SGHDT, CDR2 YYEEEE. V lost 0 bases to trimming and J lost 7 bases, with 13 bases between them. The CDR3 loop reads CASSLALAVGGYTF. CDR3 in DNA: TGTGCCAGCAGCTTGGCGCTCGCGGTAGGTGGCTACACCTTC.

This clone was seen once. The rearrangement links TRBV5-4 to TRBJ1-2; 9 bases map to TRBD1. The CDR3 is 13 residues long. From germline, CDR1 is SGHNT and CDR2 YYREEE (reference sequence). Trimming cost V 4 bases and J 6 bases; bases outside gene matches: 4. The DNA for the CDR3 is TGTGCCAGCAGCCTACAGGGGGCGAATGGCTACACCTTC. Translated, it gives CASSLQGANGYTF.

The chain carries TRBV6-2 or TRBV6-3 and TRBJ2-5; TRBD1 matches 8 bases. Germline-derived CDR1 and CDR2 are MNHEY and SVGEGT. Germline trimming cut 5 bases from V and 0 bases from J; bases unmatched to any gene: 8. CDR3 length equals 16 residues. CDR3 sequence reads: CASSRLDREYQETQYF. CDR3 coding DNA: TGTGCCAGCAGTCGATTGGACAGGGAGTACCAAGAGACCCAGTACTTC.

The chain employs TRBV14 and TRBJ2-1, with 7 bases fitting TRBD2. The CDR3 length is 16 residues. V was clipped by 1 base and J by 2 bases; unmatched bases: 5. The germline gives CDR1 SGHDN, CDR2 FVKESK. CDR3 sequence (DNA): TGTGCCAGCAGCCAAGCGTCCGGGAGGCCCTACAATGAGCAGTTCTTC. This sequence encodes CASSQASGRPYNEQFF.

DNA of the CDR3: TGTGCCAGTACCCTATCGACAGGGCAAGCTGGGGCCAACGTCCTGACTTTC. Protein: CASTLSTGQAGANVLTF. V and J are TRBV19 and TRBJ2-6; 7 bases map to TRBD1. CDR3 size: 17 residues. Per germline, CDR1 LNHDA and CDR2 SQIVND (reference sequence). V lost 7 bases, J lost 2 bases, and 11 bases stayed unmatched.

This sequence joins TRBV6-6 and TRBJ2-7, with TRBD1 matching over 7 bases. Trimming removed 2 bases from V and 3 bases from J; junction bases left unmatched: 4. The CDR3 is 14 residues long. In germline, CDR1 is MNHNY, CDR2 SVGAGI (reference sequence). The CDR3: CASSYPDRDYEQYF. Written as DNA, the CDR3 is TGTGCCAGCAGTTACCCCGACAGGGACTACGAGCAGTACTTC.

The chain recombines TRBV5-8 with TRBJ2-3; maybe TRBD2 (5 bases). Trimming removed 0 bases at V and 0 bases at J, with 8 bases between. The CDR3 loop spans 15 amino acids. Germline assignment: CDR1 SGHTS and CDR2 YDEGEE. CDR3 loop: CASSLAWTSTDTQYF. For the CDR3, the DNA is TGTGCCAGCAGCTTGGCCTGGACTAGCACAGATACGCAGTATTTT.

The chain is built from TRBV7-9 and TRBJ2-1; the D gene is possibly TRBD2 (6 bases). The ends were cut back, 5 bases at V and 9 bases at J, with 11 bases in the middle. The CDR3 extends over 12 amino acids. Per the germline V gene, CDR1 is SEHNR and CDR2 is FQNEAQ (reference sequence). The CDR3 sequence is CASSTPGVEQFF. The CDR3 bases are TGTGCCAGCAGCACCCCGGGGGTTGAGCAGTTCTTC.

The CDR3 bases are TGCGCCAGCAGCACCGGGACTGAGAATTCACCCCTCCACTTT. Protein sequence: CASSTGTENSPLHF. This sequence joins TRBV10-2 and TRBJ1-6, with D maybe TRBD1 (5 bases). The germline V gene has CDR1 WSHSY and CDR2 SAAADI. The CDR3 contains 14 residues. The germline V and J ends were trimmed by 6 bases and 7 bases, with 13 bases remaining between them.

CDR3 amino acids: CASSFVTSGVGEQYF. The CDR3 DNA reads as TGTGCCAGCAGCTTTGTCACCAGCGGGGTGGGGGAGCAGTACTTC. The chain links TRBV5-4 to TRBJ2-7; 7 positions match TRBD2. CDR1 SGHNT and CDR2 YYREEE come from the germline V gene (reference sequence). Trimming removed 2 bases from V and 7 bases from J; junction bases left unmatched: 12. This CDR3 comprises 15 residues. The full variable domain, with the rest looked up from reference TRBV5-4 and TRBJ2-7, is ETGVTQSPTHLIKTRGQQVTLRCSSQSGHNTVSWYQQALGQGPQFIFQYYREEENGRGNFPPRFSGLQFPNYSSELNVNALELDDSALYLCASSFVTSGVGEQYFGPGTRLTVT.

Remarks on this clone: The sample carries other DNA sequences with the same CDR3. This chain links TRBV4-1 with TRBJ1-3; a possible D gene is TRBD1 (5 bases). V lost 1 base and J 0 bases, leaving 10 bases between the germline ends. Germline values: CDR1 MGHRA, CDR2 YSYEKL. This CDR3 contains 16 residues. The CDR3 loop is CASSQGRGYSGNTIYF. As DNA, the CDR3 is TGCGCCAGCAGCCAAGGGAGGGGTTACTCTGGAAACACCATATATTTT.

This rearrangement joins TRBV5-1 to TRBJ2-1, with D perhaps matching TRBD1 (6 bases). The germline V gene encodes CDR1 SGHRS and CDR2 YFSETQ. V dropped 0 bases and J dropped 4 bases, with 11 bases sitting between them. CDR3 length: 15 amino acids. The CDR3 sequence: CASSLEIGGYNEQFF. The CDR3 DNA reads TGCGCCAGCAGCTTGGAGATAGGGGGTTACAATGAGCAGTTCTTC.